The 28 T cell receptor beta chains below were found in one sample sequenced in a study of T cell changes during pregnancy in multiple sclerosis. TCRdb keeps only in-frame clones here, not all; method: immunoSEQ multiplex PCR. The repertoire consists of around 42,000 clones, with around 90% occurring once and the leading ten covering roughly 4.9%. The specimen comprised peripheral blood, sampled in the first trimester of pregnancy. The receptor set was obtained from a female donor in good health, enrolled as a control in a pregnancy study.

The chain uses TRBV5-1 and TRBJ2-2; 12 bases agree with TRBD2. The germline V gene has CDR1 SGHRS and CDR2 YFSETQ. This CDR3 contains 17 residues. Trimming took 0 bases from V and 6 from J; bases not matched to a gene: 6. The CDR3 bases are TGCGCCAGCAGCTTGGTGACTAGCGGGAGACGTCCCGGGGAGCTGTTTTTT. Translated, it gives CASSLVTSGRRPGELFF.

The gene calls are TRBV5-1 and TRBJ1-3, with TRBD1 matching 10 bases. Trimming cost V 4 bases and J 4 bases; bases outside gene matches: 8. The CDR3 consists of 16 residues. Germline loops: CDR1 SGHRS, CDR2 YFSETQ. CDR3 DNA: TGCGCCAGCAGCACCTCCGGACAGGGGGTCGGAAACACCATATATTTT. Protein product: CASSTSGQGVGNTIYF.

V is TRBV4-3 and J is TRBJ2-3; TRBD2 agrees at 8 bases. After removal of 2 bases from V and 3 bases from J, the junction contained 1 base not matched to a gene. This CDR3 is built from 14 residues. Germline values: CDR1 LGHNA, CDR2 YSLEER. Here the CDR3 DNA reads TGCGCCAGCAGCCAAAGCGGGGGAACAGATACGCAGTATTTT. It specifies CASSQSGGTDTQYF.

This chain joins TRBV18 and TRBJ2-4, with D perhaps TRBD2 (7 bases). The V gene's germline CDR1 is KGHSH and CDR2 LQKENI. The V end was cut by 3 bases, the J end by 1 base, with 19 bases between. There are 18 residues in the CDR3. CDR3 nucleotide sequence: TGTGCCAGCTCACCCGAGTTGGGGGGGCTAGGTGCCAAAAACATTCAGTACTTC. Protein sequence: CASSPELGGLGAKNIQYF.

This chain uses TRBV19 with TRBJ2-1, with 7 positions matching TRBD2. CDR1 is LNHDA, CDR2 SQIVND, per germline (reference sequence). V trimming: 7 bases; J trimming: 5 bases; junction bases outside the gene matches: 14. The CDR3 has 16 residues. CDR3 protein: CASTHKGRGGDNEQFF. CDR3 nucleotides: TGTGCCAGTACCCATAAAGGGAGGGGCGGGGACAATGAGCAGTTCTTC.

V usage is TRBV5-5 and J usage is TRBJ2-7, with D possibly matching TRBD1 (6 bases). CDR3 length: 16 amino acids. V shed 2 bases and J shed 2 bases, with 17 bases lying between them. CDR1 and CDR2 (germline): SGHKS, YYEKEE (reference sequence). The CDR3 DNA reads TGTGCCAGCAGCTTAGGAATTCAGGGGCCCACCTACGAGCAGTACTTC. Encoded protein: CASSLGIQGPTYEQYF.

The rearrangement uses TRBV28 and TRBJ2-7; 10 nucleotides agree with TRBD1. The CDR3 runs to 16 residues. Germline V gives CDR1 MDHEN, CDR2 SYDVKM. Germline trimming cut 3 bases from V and 3 bases from J; bases unmatched to any gene: 8. CDR3 loop: CASSFPRDRGIYEQYF. CDR3 DNA: TGTGCCAGCAGTTTCCCGCGGGACAGGGGCATCTACGAGCAGTACTTC. Together with reference TRBV28 and TRBJ2-7, the CDR3 gives the full variable domain: DVKVTQSSRYLVKRTGEKVFLECVQDMDHENMFWYRQDPGLGLRLIYFSYDVKMKEKGDIPEGYSVSREKKERFSLILESASTNQTSMYLCASSFPRDRGIYEQYFGPGTRLTVT.

The chain combines TRBV4-2 with TRBJ2-7; perhaps TRBD1 as D (8 bases). The CDR3 consists of 15 residues. Germline CDR1 reads LGHNA; CDR2 reads YNFKEQ. Between the trimmed V and J ends, which lost 2 bases and 3 bases, there was a span of 14 bases. CDR3 in amino acids: CASSQTTGGVYEQYF. As DNA, the CDR3 is TGTGCCAGCAGCCAAACCACAGGGGGGGTCTACGAGCAGTACTTC.

The chain combines TRBV2 with TRBJ1-2; 8 nucleotides agree with TRBD1. Germline lookup yields CDR1 SNHLY and CDR2 FYNNEI. This CDR3 has 12 residues. Trimming removed 9 bases from V and 2 bases from J; junction bases left unmatched: 2. The CDR3 sequence: CARRQGNYGYTF. The CDR3 nucleotides are TGTGCCAGGAGACAGGGGAACTATGGCTACACCTTC.

The chain couples TRBV6-6 to TRBJ2-7; D is unclear. The V end lost 5 bases, the J end lost 3 bases, and 11 bases lay between the germline ends. Germline CDR1 and CDR2: MNHNY and SVGAGI (reference sequence). The CDR3 is 13 residues long. In nucleotides, the CDR3 is TGTGCCAGCAGTCCGGTCTCTAGCTACGAGCAGTACTTC. Translating it yields CASSPVSSYEQYF.

The V and J genes are TRBV5-4 and TRBJ2-7; 9 bases agree with TRBD1. Germline V gene sequence: CDR1 SGHNT, CDR2 YYREEE (reference sequence). With V trimmed by 5 bases and J by 0 bases, 6 bases remained unmatched. CDR3 length: 15 residues. The CDR3 is CASSPQGATSYEQYF. CDR3 coding DNA: TGTGCCAGCAGTCCACAGGGGGCAACCTCCTACGAGCAGTACTTC.

J is TRBJ2-7 and V is TRBV15; a possible D gene is TRBD1 (6 bases). The V and J ends lost 1 base and 6 bases respectively, with 19 bases between them. Germline CDR1 and CDR2: LNHNV and YYDKDF (reference sequence). The CDR3 sequence is 16 residues long. CDR3 nucleotide sequence: TGTGCCACCAGCAGAGCCCCCGGGACACCGTACCGCGAGCAGTACTTC. As protein: CATSRAPGTPYREQYF.

This rearrangement joins TRBV29-1 to TRBJ2-5; no definite D call. The CDR3 extends over 11 amino acids. The germline gives CDR1 SQVTM, CDR2 ANQGSEA. V was clipped by 8 bases and J by 3 bases, with 10 bases between them. CDR3 sequence: CSLEFKETQYF. The CDR3 nucleotides are TGCAGCCTGGAGTTTAAAGAGACCCAGTACTTC.

The count of this clone is one. This chain joins TRBV5-8 and TRBJ1-4; 7 bases line up with TRBD1. This CDR3 is built from 15 residues. Germline CDR1 and CDR2: SGHTS and YDEGEE. Trimming removed 5 bases from V and 0 bases from J; junction bases left unmatched: 4. The CDR3 reads CASSSGTATNEKLFF. As DNA, the CDR3 is TGTGCCAGCAGTTCCGGGACAGCAACTAATGAAAAACTGTTTTTT.

V gene TRBV5-4 combines with J gene TRBJ1-1; weak D call: TRBD1 (5 bases). This CDR3 contains 15 residues. Trimming left V 4 bases short and J 4 bases short, with 17 bases between. Germline lookup yields CDR1 SGHNT and CDR2 YYREEE (reference sequence). In DNA, the CDR3 is TGTGCCAGCAGCGGCCCTCCCGGGGGTGTCACTGAAGCTTTCTTT. It is translated as CASSGPPGGVTEAFF.

The chain recombines TRBV11-2 with TRBJ2-5; TRBD2 aligns across 10 bases. V lost 7 bases and J lost 1; bases outside the gene matches: 9. CDR3 length: 16 residues. The germline CDR1 and CDR2 sequences are SGHAT and FQNNGV. The CDR3 spells CASTWSSGGTQETQYF. CDR3 DNA sequence: TGTGCCAGCACCTGGAGTAGCGGGGGGACCCAAGAGACCCAGTACTTC.

Written as DNA, the CDR3 is TGTGCCAGCAGTAAACAGGGGGGAGCCAAAAACATTCAGTACTTC. Encoded protein: CASSKQGGAKNIQYF. The chain employs TRBV28 and TRBJ2-4, with TRBD1 identical over 8 bases. CDR3 length: 15 residues. Germline assignment: CDR1 MDHEN and CDR2 SYDVKM. V lost 5 bases, J lost 0 bases, and 3 bases stayed unmatched.

The V and J genes are TRBV4-1 and TRBJ2-1; D may be TRBD2 (5 bases). The germline gives CDR1 MGHRA, CDR2 YSYEKL. The CDR3 is made up of 16 amino acids. V was trimmed by 4 bases and J by 0 bases, leaving 13 bases between them. CDR3 sequence (DNA): TGCGCCAGCAGCCTAGGAGCGGAGGTCTCCTACAATGAGCAGTTCTTC. Its protein product is CASSLGAEVSYNEQFF.

The rearrangement uses TRBV5-1 and TRBJ2-7; D possibly corresponds to TRBD2 (5 bases). The CDR3 totals 13 residues. V was pared by 2 bases and J by 4 bases, with 10 bases between. CDR1 and CDR2 (germline): SGHRS, YFSETQ. The CDR3 protein is CASSLDYQYEQYF. The DNA of the CDR3 is TGCGCCAGCAGCTTAGACTACCAATACGAGCAGTACTTC. Using reference TRBV5-1 and TRBJ2-7 for the parts outside the CDR3, the full variable domain is KAGVTQTPRYLIKTRGQQVTLSCSPISGHRSVSWYQQTPGQGLQFLFEYFSETQRNKGNFPGRFSGRQFSNSRSEMNVSTLELGDSALYLCASSLDYQYEQYFGPGTRLTVT.

The chain links TRBV5-1 to TRBJ1-2; 7 bases line up with TRBD1. The ends lost 9 bases at V and 7 bases at J; junction bases unmatched: 15. The CDR3 consists of 14 residues. Germline V CDR1 and CDR2: SGHRS, YFSETQ. The CDR3 region is CANKTGGGKAGYTF. CDR3 in DNA: TGCGCCAACAAAACGGGAGGGGGCAAGGCTGGCTACACCTTC.

The chain has TRBV28 and TRBJ2-5; possible D gene TRBD2, 5 bases. The V end was cut by 7 bases, the J end by 1 base, with 13 bases between. The CDR3 is 14 residues long. Germline-derived CDR1 and CDR2 are MDHEN and SYDVKM. Here the CDR3 reads CASTGRVPQETQYF. DNA for the CDR3: TGTGCCAGCACGGGAAGGGTCCCCCAAGAGACCCAGTACTTC.

This clone was found once. The rearrangement links TRBV7-2 to TRBJ1-5; D remains unclear. Germline lookup yields CDR1 SGHTA and CDR2 FQGNSA. The CDR3 length is 14 residues. V gave up 5 bases and J gave up 11 bases, with 19 bases separating them. In DNA, the CDR3 is TGTGCCAGCAGCCAACCAACAGAACTTCTGGCCCAGCATTTT. Translated: CASSQPTELLAQHF.

The genes are TRBV2 and TRBJ2-7; possible D gene TRBD2, 6 bases. CDR3 length equals 16 residues. In germline, CDR1 is SNHLY, CDR2 FYNNEI. Between the trimmed V and J ends, which lost 4 bases and 1 base, there was a span of 17 bases. CDR3 in DNA: TGTGCCAGCAGTGTTTTACTAGCCTCCCCTTCCTACGAGCAGTACTTC. Translation gives CASSVLLASPSYEQYF.

The V call is TRBV11-2, the J call TRBJ2-4; D is undetermined. V shed 1 base and J shed 4 bases, with 5 bases lying between them. CDR1 is SGHAT and CDR2 is FQNNGV in the germline V gene. The CDR3 is 13 residues long. The CDR3 spells CASSLAVKNIQYF. The CDR3 bases are TGTGCCAGCAGCTTAGCGGTTAAAAACATTCAGTACTTC. Supplemented by reference TRBV11-2 and TRBJ2-4, the full variable domain reads EAGVAQSPRYKIIEKRQSVAFWCNPISGHATLYWYQQILGQGPKLLIQFQNNGVVDDSQLPKDRFSAERLKGVDSTLKIQPAKLEDSAVYLCASSLAVKNIQYFGAGTRLSVL.

This clone appeared once. This chain uses TRBV7-3 with TRBJ1-1, with a tentative D call TRBD1 (5 bases). Looked up from germline, CDR1 is SGHTA and CDR2 is FQGTGA. Trimming shortened V by 2 bases and J by 3 bases, and 7 bases separated the two germline ends. The CDR3 has 13 amino acids. CDR3 in DNA: TGTGCCAGCAGCTTAGCGGGGCACACTGAAGCTTTCTTT. It yields the protein CASSLAGHTEAFF.

In this sample, this clone turned up once. The chain recombines TRBV7-8 with TRBJ1-2, with 7 nucleotides matching TRBD1. CDR1 SGHVS and CDR2 FQNEAQ come from the germline V gene. The CDR3 runs 16 residues. With 6 bases clipped from V and 6 bases from J, the junction kept 16 bases outside the gene matches. The CDR3 DNA reads TGTGCCAGCAGAGGGACCCTCTTGGACAGGAAGAATGGCTACACCTTC. Residues: CASRGTLLDRKNGYTF.

The chain combines TRBV10-3 with TRBJ2-7, with TRBD2 identical over 11 bases. The CDR3 has 16 amino acids. V lost 4 bases, J lost 1 base, and 6 bases stayed unmatched. Germline V gives CDR1 ENHRY, CDR2 SYGVKD. This chain's CDR3 is CAISGPGLAASYEQYF. The DNA of the CDR3 is TGTGCCATCAGTGGCCCGGGACTAGCGGCTTCCTACGAGCAGTACTTC.

This rearrangement joins TRBV6-6 to TRBJ2-3, with a tentative D call TRBD1 (5 bases). The CDR3 length is 15 residues. Germline CDR1 is MNHNY and CDR2 is SVGAGI (reference sequence). The V end was cut by 2 bases, the J end by 2 bases, with 11 bases between. The CDR3 bases are TGTGCCAGCAGTTACCACGAGGACACCACAGATACGCAGTATTTT. The encoded protein is CASSYHEDTTDTQYF.